One sample yielded the 17 T cell receptor beta chains listed below, sequenced in a study of Graves' ophthalmopathy and Graves' hyperthyroidism. As the template, RNA transcripts were used to amplify TCR beta CDR3 regions. HTBI-primed first-round RT-PCR preceded second-round multiplex PCR. TCRdb ran MiXCR on the multiplex PCR reads and lists one entry per CDR3 protein. The repertoire holds hundreds of thousands of distinct CDR3 sequences, under 25% seen once, with more than 2.5% in the top ten. Sequenced input: peripheral blood. The source is a young woman with stable Graves' hyperthyroidism.

The V gene is TRBV4-3, the J gene TRBJ1-2; D call uncertain. The V end lost 0 bases, the J end lost 1 base, and 6 bases lay between the germline ends. This CDR3 comprises 14 residues. Germline CDR1 LGHNA, CDR2 YSLEER. CDR3 sequence reads: CASSQDVYNYGYTF. CDR3 DNA sequence: TGCGCCAGCAGCCAAGATGTATATAACTATGGCTACACCTTC.

This clonotype has just a few counts. The J gene is TRBJ1-6, the V gene TRBV3-1; 9 bases agree with TRBD1. The CDR3 is made up of 13 amino acids. The germline V gene encodes CDR1 LGHDT and CDR2 YNNKEL (reference sequence). V dropped 4 bases and J dropped 8; count of bases not matched to a gene: 0. The CDR3 spells CASSRTGDSPLHF. CDR3 DNA: TGTGCCAGCAGCCGGACAGGGGATTCACCCCTCCACTTT.

This clonotype was seen only a few times. The V call is TRBV6-1, the J call TRBJ2-7, with 9 bases lining up with TRBD1. The V gene end was trimmed by 5 bases and the J gene end by 6 bases; junction bases not matched to a gene: 5. Germline values: CDR1 MNHNS, CDR2 SASEGT. The CDR3 sequence is 13 residues long. CDR3 in amino acids: CASSRTGASEQYF. For the CDR3, the DNA is TGTGCCAGCAGTAGGACAGGGGCGTCCGAGCAGTACTTC.

This clonotype was observed a few times. The chain is built from TRBV5-1 and TRBJ2-7, with D perhaps matching TRBD1 (6 bases). The CDR3 has 14 residues. The germline V gene has CDR1 SGHRS and CDR2 YFSETQ. V was trimmed by 2 bases and J by 4 bases, leaving 13 bases between them. The CDR3: CASSFKGDAYEQYF. DNA of the CDR3: TGCGCCAGCAGCTTTAAGGGGGACGCTTACGAGCAGTACTTC.

This clonotype was seen many times. The genes are TRBV7-2 and TRBJ2-7; 7 nucleotides line up with TRBD2. Germline V lookup: CDR1 SGHTA, CDR2 FQGNSA. This CDR3 is 16 amino acids long. V lost 0 bases and J lost 0; bases outside the gene matches: 5. The CDR3 sequence is CASSLAAGRSSYEQYF. The DNA of the CDR3 is TGTGCCAGCAGCTTAGCAGCCGGGAGGAGCTCCTACGAGCAGTACTTC.

The rearrangement uses TRBV6-5 and TRBJ1-2; D call uncertain. The V end was cut by 0 bases, the J end by 4 bases, with 15 bases between. CDR1 and CDR2 from the germline V gene are MNHEY and SVGAGI. The CDR3 is made up of 16 amino acids. CDR3 loop: CASSYSIIGISYGYTF. The CDR3 DNA reads as TGTGCCAGCAGTTACTCGATAATAGGGATCTCCTATGGCTACACCTTC.

In its sample, this clonotype was seen many times. V gene TRBV27 combines with J gene TRBJ2-5; 11 nucleotides match TRBD1. Germline CDR1 and CDR2: MNHEY and SMNVEV (reference sequence). The junction had 5 bases not matched to a gene; V was cut back by 4 bases and J by 4 bases. The CDR3 totals 15 residues. This CDR3 reads CASSSWTGGPETQYF. CDR3 nucleotides: TGTGCCAGCAGTTCCTGGACAGGGGGCCCAGAGACCCAGTACTTC.

This clonotype has only a few counts. This chain joins TRBV28 and TRBJ2-3; D perhaps matches TRBD1 (6 bases). The CDR3 has 15 residues. From germline, CDR1 is MDHEN and CDR2 SYDVKM. V lost 7 bases and J lost 2, with 16 bases in between. The CDR3 DNA is TGTGCCAGCACCCTAAACCGGGACACCACAGATACGCAGTATTTT. Its protein is CASTLNRDTTDTQYF.

The table lists this clonotype with many counts. The CDR3 loop reads CAWSKRGNTEAFF. In DNA, the CDR3 is TGTGCCTGGAGTAAGAGGGGCAACACTGAAGCTTTCTTT. J is TRBJ1-1 and V is TRBV30; maybe TRBD1 (5 bases). V was clipped by 2 bases and J by 2 bases, with 9 bases between them. CDR1 is GTSNPN, CDR2 SVGIG, per germline (reference sequence). The CDR3 is 13 residues long.

This clonotype came up many times. CDR3 sequence: CAVQRDYGYTF. The CDR3 nucleotides are TGTGCCGTGCAAAGGGACTATGGCTACACCTTC. This sequence joins TRBV12-3 or TRBV12-4 and TRBJ1-2, with D unresolved. The CDR3 has 11 residues. Trimming stripped 11 bases from V and 3 bases from J, with 10 bases between.

This clonotype was found many times. The chain links TRBV6-4 to TRBJ2-3; 11 positions match TRBD1. Germline values: CDR1 MRHNA, CDR2 SNTAGT. This CDR3 spans 15 amino acids. Unmatched junction bases numbered 7, after V lost 6 bases and J lost 5 bases. The CDR3: CASSSGTGGVDTQYF. The CDR3 DNA is TGTGCCAGCAGCTCCGGGACAGGGGGAGTAGATACGCAGTATTTT.

This clonotype was seen repeatedly, ten times or more. The chain carries TRBV7-3 and TRBJ1-1, with D unresolved. The V end was cut by 2 bases, the J end by 4 bases, with 8 bases between. Germline CDR1 reads SGHTA; CDR2 reads FQGTGA. CDR3 size: 13 residues. CDR3 region: CASSLDGSTEAFF. CDR3 DNA: TGTGCCAGCAGCTTAGACGGCTCCACTGAAGCTTTCTTT.

This CDR3 reads CASSDGTYSSYEQYF. Here the CDR3 DNA reads TGTGCCAGCAGTGACGGGACCTATAGCTCCTACGAGCAGTACTTC. This sequence joins TRBV6-1 and TRBJ2-7, with D possibly being TRBD1 or TRBD2 (5 bases each). This CDR3 has 15 amino acids. The V end was cut by 3 bases, the J end by 0 bases, with 12 bases between. Germline V gene sequence: CDR1 MNHNS, CDR2 SASEGT.

Many counts were recorded for this clonotype. The J gene is TRBJ1-6, the V gene TRBV20-1; TRBD1 aligns across 7 bases. Germline V gene data show CDR1 as DFQATT and CDR2 as SNEGSKA (reference sequence). The J segment lost 7 bases and the V segment lost 1 base, leaving 4 bases of the junction unmatched. The CDR3 covers 14 residues. In nucleotides, the CDR3 is TGCAGTGCTAGAGCTGGGACAGAAAATTCACCCCTCCACTTT. This sequence encodes CSARAGTENSPLHF.

This chain connects TRBV4-2 to TRBJ1-2; no clear D gene. The germline CDR1 and CDR2 sequences are LGHNA and YNFKEQ. The CDR3 extends over 13 amino acids. V lost 0 bases to trimming and J lost 5 bases, with 7 bases between them. CDR3 sequence (DNA): TGTGCCAGCAGCCAAGATGCGACTTATGGCTACACCTTC. It is translated as CASSQDATYGYTF.

There are many counts of this clonotype. The chain is built from TRBV12-3 or TRBV12-4 and TRBJ1-5; tentative D call: TRBD1 (6 bases). The germline V and J ends were trimmed by 6 bases and 2 bases, with 14 bases remaining between them. The CDR3 runs 15 residues. The CDR3 region is CASRESGVGNQPQHF. Written as DNA, the CDR3 is TGTGCCAGCAGGGAATCAGGGGTTGGCAATCAGCCCCAGCATTTT.

Many counts were recorded for this clonotype. This rearrangement joins TRBV29-1 to TRBJ2-7; 10 bases fit TRBD2. The J segment lost 4 bases and the V segment lost 6 bases, leaving 9 bases of the junction unmatched. CDR1 and CDR2 from the germline V gene are SQVTM and ANQGSEA. The CDR3 extends over 14 amino acids. The CDR3 loop reads CSVDTSGTGYEQYF. The DNA of the CDR3 is TGCAGCGTCGATACTAGCGGGACGGGGTACGAGCAGTACTTC.